The next 18 T cell receptor beta chains were all read from a single sample in a study of blood T cell repertoires in COVID-19. Sequencing used immunoSEQ multiplex PCR; TCRdb keeps in-frame clones, though not all of them. The data show 150,000 or so clones, over 70% seen once. Sequences were obtained from peripheral blood. The receptors come from a man at least 80 years old with acute or convalescent COVID-19.

V is TRBV11-2 and J is TRBJ1-2, with D perhaps TRBD1 (6 bases). V lost 4 bases, J lost 5 bases, and 17 bases lay in between. The CDR3 spans 15 residues. CDR1 and CDR2 from the germline V gene are SGHAT and FQNNGV. As DNA, the CDR3 is TGTGCCAGCAGCTCCAGAACAGGGTGGCTATATGGCTACACCTTC. The encoded protein is CASSSRTGWLYGYTF.

The rearrangement uses TRBV28 and TRBJ1-1; 8 nucleotides agree with TRBD1. V lost 6 bases, J lost 4 bases, and 7 bases stayed unmatched. This CDR3 has 14 amino acids. Germline loops: CDR1 MDHEN, CDR2 SYDVKM. CDR3 nucleotide sequence: TGTGCCAGCAGGTTACCTACAGGGGGCACTGAAGCTTTCTTT. Translating gives CASRLPTGGTEAFF.

The chain employs TRBV7-6 and TRBJ1-3, with D possibly TRBD1 on 5 matching bases. In germline, CDR1 is SGHVS, CDR2 FNYEAQ. The length of the CDR3 is 14 residues. Trimming stripped 5 bases from V and 7 bases from J, with 15 bases between. This chain's CDR3 is CASSPRGGSNTIYF. The CDR3 coding sequence is TGTGCCAGCAGCCCAAGGGGAGGGTCGAACACCATATATTTT.

V gene TRBV19 combines with J gene TRBJ2-7, with 10 bases matching TRBD2. The CDR3 sequence is 14 residues long. The germline gives CDR1 LNHDA, CDR2 SQIVND (reference sequence). V was pared by 4 bases and J by 5 bases, with 5 bases of the junction left unmatched. The CDR3 DNA reads as TGTGCCAGTAGTACACCTAGCGGGAGTGACGAGCAGTACTTC. Amino acids: CASSTPSGSDEQYF.

This clone was detected only a few times. The genes are TRBV10-3 and TRBJ1-2; 7 bases line up with TRBD1. The CDR3 is 19 residues long. The V segment lost 4 bases and the J segment 4 bases; nucleotides outside the gene matches: 21. Looked up from germline, CDR1 is ENHRY and CDR2 is SYGVKD. CDR3 loop: CAISGYSIGTGEYGYGYTF. As DNA, the CDR3 is TGTGCCATCAGTGGATACTCGATCGGCACAGGGGAGTACGGCTATGGCTACACCTTC.

This chain connects TRBV28 to TRBJ2-2; D not certain. Germline loops: CDR1 MDHEN, CDR2 SYDVKM. With 3 bases removed from V and 1 base from J, the gap between germline ends came to 6 bases. This CDR3 comprises 14 residues. The CDR3 DNA sequence: TGTGCCAGCAGTTTGGGCCGGAACACCGGGGAGCTGTTTTTT. This translates into CASSLGRNTGELFF.

V and J are TRBV3-1 (or the pseudogene TRBV3-2) and TRBJ2-5; D gene uncertain. Germline CDR1 is LGHDT and CDR2 is YNNKEL (reference sequence). This CDR3 has 13 residues. V lost 5 bases and J 5 bases, leaving 12 bases between the germline ends. DNA for the CDR3: TGTGCCAGCAGCGCATCAGGTCCGGAGACCCAGTACTTC. It encodes CASSASGPETQYF.

V usage is TRBV10-3 and J usage is TRBJ2-3; 9 bases match TRBD2. CDR1 and CDR2 (germline): ENHRY, SYGVKD. The CDR3 has 16 residues. After removal of 6 bases from V and 1 base from J, the junction contained 8 bases not matched to a gene. The CDR3, as DNA: TGTGCCATCAGACAAAGGCGGGGGGGCGGCACAGATACGCAGTATTTT. It encodes CAIRQRRGGGTDTQYF.

The J gene is TRBJ1-5, the V gene TRBV6-5; tentative D call: TRBD1 (6 bases). Trimming cost V 6 bases and J 2 bases, with 11 bases left between them. The CDR3 is 14 residues long. Germline CDR1 is MNHEY and CDR2 is SVGAGI. In nucleotides, the CDR3 is TGTGCCAGCAGCCCCAGGGGCCGCAATCAGCCCCAGCATTTT. Translation: CASSPRGRNQPQHF.

The J gene is TRBJ2-7, the V gene TRBV27; TRBD2 aligns across 7 bases. Per germline, CDR1 MNHEY and CDR2 SMNVEV (reference sequence). The ends lost 7 bases at V and 2 bases at J; junction bases unmatched: 11. This CDR3 is 15 amino acids long. CDR3 sequence reads: CASKPRLAPTYEQYF. CDR3 DNA sequence: TGTGCCAGCAAGCCCCGACTAGCTCCTACCTACGAGCAGTACTTC.

This clone was observed a few times. The chain couples TRBV28 to TRBJ1-5; D is unresolved. V was pared by 3 bases and J by 5 bases, with 5 bases between. The CDR3 spans 12 residues. Germline V gives CDR1 MDHEN, CDR2 SYDVKM. CDR3 loop: CASSFSYQPQHF. The CDR3 coding sequence is TGTGCCAGCAGTTTTTCCTATCAGCCCCAGCATTTT. Looking up the rest from reference TRBV28 and TRBJ1-5 gives the full variable domain: DVKVTQSSRYLVKRTGEKVFLECVQDMDHENMFWYRQDPGLGLRLIYFSYDVKMKEKGDIPEGYSVSREKKERFSLILESASTNQTSMYLCASSFSYQPQHFGDGTRLSIL.

This clone was found a few times. The V call is TRBV28, the J call TRBJ2-7; TRBD1 agrees at 8 bases. Germline assignment: CDR1 MDHEN and CDR2 SYDVKM. V was pared by 2 bases and J by 6 bases, with 6 bases of the junction left unmatched. CDR3 length: 14 amino acids. The CDR3 bases are TGTGCCAGCAGTTTAATAGGGACAGGCGGCGAGCAGTACTTC. This translates into CASSLIGTGGEQYF.

The sample holds one count of this clone. Mismatch with germline at one junction end may stem from a read error. The chain uses TRBV3-1 (or the pseudogene TRBV3-2) and TRBJ2-7, with D perhaps matching TRBD1 (5 bases). Germline V gives CDR1 LGHDT, CDR2 YNNKEL (reference sequence). CDR3 length equals 14 residues. Here the CDR3 DNA reads TGTGCCAACAGCCAAGGTCCCCTAAGGGGCGAGCAGTACTTC. This sequence encodes CANSQGPLRGEQYF.

The V gene is TRBV6-4, the J gene TRBJ2-3; the match to TRBD1 covers 9 bases. The CDR3 extends over 15 amino acids. Trimming at V came to 3 bases and at J to 4 bases, leaving 5 bases not matched to a gene. CDR1 is MRHNA and CDR2 is SNTAGT in the germline V gene. The CDR3 nucleotides are TGTGCCAGCAGTGAGGGACAGGGAGTTGCAGATACGCAGTATTTT. Amino acids: CASSEGQGVADTQYF.

The chain recombines TRBV7-2 with TRBJ2-7; tentative D call: TRBD1 (6 bases). The germline V and J ends were trimmed by 4 bases and 0 bases, with 13 bases remaining between them. Germline V lookup: CDR1 SGHTA, CDR2 FQGNSA. There are 15 residues in the CDR3. In DNA, the CDR3 is TGTGCCAGCAGCTCGGAAACAGGGAGCTCCTACGAGCAGTACTTC. This codes for CASSSETGSSYEQYF.

This chain connects TRBV28 to TRBJ2-5; D gene uncertain. V gave up 6 bases and J gave up 1 base, with 12 bases separating them. This CDR3 comprises 14 residues. Germline CDR1 and CDR2: MDHEN and SYDVKM. CDR3 loop: CASRTPGIQETQYF. For the CDR3, the DNA is TGTGCCAGCAGAACCCCAGGTATCCAAGAGACCCAGTACTTC.

This chain links TRBV12-3 or TRBV12-4 with TRBJ1-5; maybe TRBD1 (6 bases). V dropped 6 bases and J dropped 4 bases, with 10 bases sitting between them. The CDR3 sequence is 13 residues long. This CDR3 reads CASRTGFNQPQHF. The CDR3 nucleotides are TGTGCCAGCAGGACAGGCTTTAATCAGCCCCAGCATTTT.

This sequence joins TRBV14 and TRBJ1-3; D gene unclear. The V and J ends lost 4 bases and 0 bases respectively, with 13 bases between them. This CDR3 region has 16 residues. Germline loops: CDR1 SGHDN, CDR2 FVKESK. The CDR3 DNA reads as TGTGCCAGCAGCCTTACCCAGGCATACTCTGGAAACACCATATATTTT. Translated, it gives CASSLTQAYSGNTIYF.